This is a list of T cell receptor beta chains from one sample in a study of cytomegalovirus exposure and HLA in healthy donors. The repertoire was sequenced with immunoSEQ multiplex PCR; TCRdb's copy has only in-frame clones and lacks some. The profile covers 100,000 to 150,000 clones, with roughly 71% appearing a single time and around 3.9% taken by the ten largest. Material for sequencing was PBMCs. These receptors came from a woman aged 45-59 years in good health and CMV-seropositive. Each CDR3 is given with its conserved first and last residue. Fields, in order: J gene, V gene, D gene, clone size, CDR3 DNA, CDR3 protein. D genes are given only for firm matches. Rows may omit the clone size; those that give it use once, few, many or a size class.

j_gene: TRBJ2-7; v_gene: TRBV5-5; d_gene: NA; abundance: NA; CDR3nt: TGTGCCAGCACTCCCCGATGGGGCCCGACCTATGAGCAGTACTTC; CDR3aa: CASTPRWGPTYEQYF
j_gene: TRBJ2-1; v_gene: TRBV14; d_gene: TRBD2; abundance: once; CDR3nt: TGTGCCAGCAGCTTCCGACTAGCGGGGAGCTCCTACAATGAGCAGTTCTTC; CDR3aa: CASSFRLAGSSYNEQFF
j_gene: TRBJ1-1; v_gene: TRBV2; d_gene: TRBD1; abundance: NA; CDR3nt: TGTGCCAGCAGTGTAGCGACAGGGAGGAACACTGAAGCTTTCTTT; CDR3aa: CASSVATGRNTEAFF
j_gene: TRBJ1-5; v_gene: TRBV4-1; d_gene: NA; abundance: NA; CDR3nt: TGCGCCAGCAGCCAAAAACAGCAGACCCGACATCAGCCCCAGCATTTT; CDR3aa: CASSQKQQTRHQPQHF
j_gene: TRBJ2-3; v_gene: TRBV19; d_gene: TRBD2; abundance: NA; CDR3nt: TGTGCCAGTAGTATCACTAGCGGGTTCAGGGATACGCAGTATTTT; CDR3aa: CASSITSGFRDTQYF
j_gene: TRBJ2-3; v_gene: TRBV5-1; d_gene: TRBD2; abundance: NA; CDR3nt: TGCGCCAGCAGCTTAGGTAGCGGGGGGCCCCCTAGCACAAATACGCAGTATTTT; CDR3aa: CASSLGSGGPPSTNTQYF
j_gene: TRBJ2-3; v_gene: TRBV4-2; d_gene: TRBD2; abundance: NA; CDR3nt: TGTGCCAGCAGCCAACGGACTAGCGGGGTGGTAGTCGGTACGCAGTATTTT; CDR3aa: CASSQRTSGVVVGTQYF
j_gene: TRBJ2-2; v_gene: TRBV2; d_gene: NA; abundance: once; CDR3nt: TGTGCCAGCATAAAGGGGAAGAGCGGGGAGCTGTTTTTT; CDR3aa: CASIKGKSGELFF
j_gene: TRBJ2-1; v_gene: TRBV10-2; d_gene: TRBD2; abundance: NA; CDR3nt: TGCGCCAGCTTAGCGGGGGTACAATACCCTTACAATGAGCAGTTCTTC; CDR3aa: CASLAGVQYPYNEQFF
j_gene: TRBJ2-5; v_gene: TRBV12-5; d_gene: TRBD1; abundance: few; CDR3nt: TGTGCTAGTGGCTCGGGACAGGAGGTGCCAGAGACCCAGTACTTC; CDR3aa: CASGSGQEVPETQYF
j_gene: TRBJ1-5; v_gene: TRBV7-2; d_gene: TRBD1; abundance: NA; CDR3nt: TGTGCCAGCAGTGAACAGGGGGCGAGCAATCAGCCCCAGCATTTT; CDR3aa: CASSEQGASNQPQHF
j_gene: TRBJ2-7; v_gene: TRBV19; d_gene: TRBD2; abundance: NA; CDR3nt: TGTGCCAGTACACAGTCAGCGGGGGGGCCAGACGAGCAGTACTTC; CDR3aa: CASTQSAGGPDEQYF
j_gene: TRBJ1-1; v_gene: TRBV9; d_gene: TRBD1; abundance: NA; CDR3nt: TGTGCCAGCAGCGTAGACCCCGCCGGGACAGGGCGGTTGAACACTGAAGCTTTCTTT; CDR3aa: CASSVDPAGTGRLNTEAFF
j_gene: TRBJ2-5; v_gene: TRBV7-9; d_gene: NA; abundance: few; CDR3nt: TGTGTTAGCGAAAGTGAGACCCAGTACTTC; CDR3aa: CVSESETQYF
j_gene: TRBJ1-3; v_gene: TRBV10-3; d_gene: NA; abundance: NA; CDR3nt: TGTGCCATCATGGCAGGCTCTGGAAACACCATATATTTT; CDR3aa: CAIMAGSGNTIYF
j_gene: TRBJ1-5; v_gene: TRBV2; d_gene: NA; abundance: many; CDR3nt: TGTGCCAGCAGTGAAGCCCAGACAGCGAGCAATCAGCCCCAGCATTTT; CDR3aa: CASSEAQTASNQPQHF
j_gene: TRBJ1-2; v_gene: TRBV7-9; d_gene: NA; abundance: NA; CDR3nt: TGTGCCAGCAGCTTAGAGAAACAGGGCGGTAGTGGCTACACCTTC; CDR3aa: CASSLEKQGGSGYTF
j_gene: TRBJ2-2; v_gene: TRBV5-4; d_gene: TRBD1; abundance: NA; CDR3nt: TGTGCCAGCAGCTTGGCCAAGGGGGCGCGTAAGGCCGGGGAGCTGTTTTTT; CDR3aa: CASSLAKGARKAGELFF
j_gene: TRBJ2-7; v_gene: TRBV6-1; d_gene: TRBD1; abundance: NA; CDR3nt: TGTGCCAGCAGACAATATGATGACAGGGCCTACGAGCAGTACTTC; CDR3aa: CASRQYDDRAYEQYF
j_gene: TRBJ2-5; v_gene: TRBV11-2; d_gene: NA; abundance: NA; CDR3nt: TGTGCCAGCAGCTTAGTTTTCTCGATCGGGGAGACCCAGTACTTC; CDR3aa: CASSLVFSIGETQYF
j_gene: TRBJ2-2; v_gene: TRBV28; d_gene: TRBD2; abundance: once; CDR3nt: TGTGCCAGCAGTTTGGGGAGGACTAGCGGGGTTTCGACCGGGGAGCTGTTTTTT; CDR3aa: CASSLGRTSGVSTGELFF
j_gene: TRBJ2-5; v_gene: TRBV7-2; d_gene: TRBD2; abundance: NA; CDR3nt: TGTGCCAGCAGCCCCCAAGGTCCGGGGGGGGCGGAGACCCAGTACTTC; CDR3aa: CASSPQGPGGAETQYF
j_gene: TRBJ2-5; v_gene: TRBV19; d_gene: TRBD1; abundance: NA; CDR3nt: TGTGCCAGTAGTTCCCTGGACAGGGAAGAGACCCAGTACTTC; CDR3aa: CASSSLDREETQYF
j_gene: TRBJ1-6; v_gene: TRBV2; d_gene: NA; abundance: NA; CDR3nt: TGTGCCAGCAAAGGGGTTTATAATTCACCCCTCCACTTT; CDR3aa: CASKGVYNSPLHF
j_gene: TRBJ2-3; v_gene: TRBV7-2; d_gene: NA; abundance: few; CDR3nt: TGTGCCAGCAGCTTTTCGCGGGTCACAGATACGCAGTATTTT; CDR3aa: CASSFSRVTDTQYF
j_gene: TRBJ1-5; v_gene: TRBV2; d_gene: NA; abundance: few; CDR3nt: TGTGCCAGCAGTGAGCGGAGGGTGTCTCAGCCCCAGCATTTT; CDR3aa: CASSERRVSQPQHF
j_gene: TRBJ1-5; v_gene: TRBV7-2; d_gene: TRBD1; abundance: few; CDR3nt: TGTGCCAGCAGTCAGGACAGGCGTAGCAATCAGCCCCAGCATTTT; CDR3aa: CASSQDRRSNQPQHF
j_gene: TRBJ1-5; v_gene: TRBV7-8; d_gene: NA; abundance: NA; CDR3nt: TGTGCCAGCAGCGCTCGACAGGTTAATCAGCCCCAGCATTTT; CDR3aa: CASSARQVNQPQHF
j_gene: TRBJ2-7; v_gene: TRBV6-5; d_gene: NA; abundance: NA; CDR3nt: TGTGCCAGCAGTCCCGCTAGCGTAAGCTCCTACGAGCAGTACTTC; CDR3aa: CASSPASVSSYEQYF
j_gene: TRBJ1-5; v_gene: TRBV19; d_gene: NA; abundance: NA; CDR3nt: TGTGCCAGTAGTATAGATCGCAGGGAAAGCAATCAGCCCCAGCATTTT; CDR3aa: CASSIDRRESNQPQHF
j_gene: TRBJ2-7; v_gene: TRBV7-2; d_gene: TRBD2; abundance: once; CDR3nt: TGTGCCAGCAGCTTAGGTCCCCAGCGGGGGGACTACGAGCAGTACTTC; CDR3aa: CASSLGPQRGDYEQYF
j_gene: TRBJ2-3; v_gene: TRBV5-4; d_gene: TRBD2; abundance: NA; CDR3nt: TGCGCCAGCAGCCAAGACGCGGGGGGCACAGATACGCAGTATTTT; CDR3aa: CASSQDAGGTDTQYF
j_gene: TRBJ1-2; v_gene: TRBV5-1; d_gene: TRBD1; abundance: NA; CDR3nt: TGCGCCAGCAGCACCTGGGACAGGGGTGGCTACACCTTC; CDR3aa: CASSTWDRGGYTF
j_gene: TRBJ2-3; v_gene: TRBV7-9; d_gene: TRBD2; abundance: few; CDR3nt: TGTGCCAGCAGCCCTCCGGGACTAGCGGGGGGGCGAGCAGATACGCAGTATTTT; CDR3aa: CASSPPGLAGGRADTQYF
j_gene: TRBJ2-5; v_gene: TRBV5-4; d_gene: NA; abundance: few; CDR3nt: TGTGCCAGCAGCCCGACAGTACAAGAGACCCAGTACTTC; CDR3aa: CASSPTVQETQYF
j_gene: TRBJ1-4; v_gene: TRBV10-3; d_gene: NA; abundance: NA; CDR3nt: TGTGCCATCAGTGAGTCGTTGTCTCGCGGCCTCGGGTCTAATGAAAAACTGTTTTTT; CDR3aa: CAISESLSRGLGSNEKLFF
j_gene: TRBJ1-5; v_gene: TRBV18; d_gene: TRBD1; abundance: NA; CDR3nt: TGTGCCAGCTCACCGCAGGGGGCGAGCAATCAGCCCCAGCATTTT; CDR3aa: CASSPQGASNQPQHF
j_gene: TRBJ2-3; v_gene: TRBV11-2; d_gene: TRBD1; abundance: NA; CDR3nt: TGTGCCAGCAGCCGGGACAGGGTGAGCCATACGCAGTATTTT; CDR3aa: CASSRDRVSHTQYF
j_gene: TRBJ1-1; v_gene: TRBV6-5; d_gene: NA; abundance: few; CDR3nt: TGTGCCAGCACTCGCCCAGGGGTCACTGAAGCTTTCTTT; CDR3aa: CASTRPGVTEAFF
j_gene: TRBJ2-7; v_gene: TRBV7-9; d_gene: NA; abundance: once; CDR3nt: TGTGCCAGCAGCTTATCCCACAACCAGCAGTACTTC; CDR3aa: CASSLSHNQQYF
j_gene: TRBJ2-3; v_gene: TRBV21-1; d_gene: NA; abundance: NA; CDR3nt: TGTGCCAGCAGCAGGTCGACTAGCGGGGGCCCAACAGATACGCAGTATTTT; CDR3aa: CASSRSTSGGPTDTQYF
j_gene: TRBJ1-4; v_gene: TRBV19; d_gene: NA; abundance: NA; CDR3nt: TGTGCCAGTAGCCGCGGACAGACTGCAACTAATGAAAAACTGTTTTTT; CDR3aa: CASSRGQTATNEKLFF
j_gene: TRBJ2-2; v_gene: TRBV11-3; d_gene: NA; abundance: NA; CDR3nt: TGTGCCAGCAGCTTAGCGGGGGTCACCGGGGAGCTGTTTTTT; CDR3aa: CASSLAGVTGELFF
j_gene: TRBJ1-4; v_gene: TRBV7-9; d_gene: TRBD1; abundance: NA; CDR3nt: TGTGCCAGCACTCCAGGGGGCTATGAAAAACTGTTTTTT; CDR3aa: CASTPGGYEKLFF
j_gene: TRBJ2-7; v_gene: TRBV5-1; d_gene: TRBD1; abundance: NA; CDR3nt: TGCGCCAGCAGCTTGTCTCAGGGGGTCCACGAGCAGTACTTC; CDR3aa: CASSLSQGVHEQYF
j_gene: TRBJ2-7; v_gene: TRBV28; d_gene: NA; abundance: NA; CDR3nt: TGTGCCAGCGGCGGACTTACCTCCTACGAGCAGTACTTC; CDR3aa: CASGGLTSYEQYF
j_gene: TRBJ1-5; v_gene: TRBV18; d_gene: NA; abundance: NA; CDR3nt: TGTGCCAGCTCACCCACAGGAACCCAGCCCCAGCATTTT; CDR3aa: CASSPTGTQPQHF
j_gene: TRBJ1-1; v_gene: TRBV18; d_gene: TRBD1; abundance: few; CDR3nt: TGTGCCAGCTCACCGGGACAGGGAGCTGAAGCTTTCTTT; CDR3aa: CASSPGQGAEAFF
j_gene: TRBJ2-7; v_gene: TRBV7-9; d_gene: TRBD1; abundance: NA; CDR3nt: TGTGCCAGCAGCCGAGGGACAGGACAAACCTACGAGCAGTACTTC; CDR3aa: CASSRGTGQTYEQYF
j_gene: TRBJ2-7; v_gene: TRBV6-6; d_gene: TRBD1; abundance: NA; CDR3nt: TGTGCCAGCAGTAAGACAGGGGGGTCCTACGAGCAGTACTTC; CDR3aa: CASSKTGGSYEQYF
j_gene: TRBJ1-6; v_gene: TRBV2; d_gene: TRBD1; abundance: NA; CDR3nt: TGTGCCAGCAGGGAACAGGGGAACTCACCCCTCCACTTT; CDR3aa: CASREQGNSPLHF
j_gene: TRBJ2-7; v_gene: TRBV18; d_gene: NA; abundance: NA; CDR3nt: TGTGCCAGCTCACCGGACAGCCATAGATACTACGAGCAGTACTTC; CDR3aa: CASSPDSHRYYEQYF